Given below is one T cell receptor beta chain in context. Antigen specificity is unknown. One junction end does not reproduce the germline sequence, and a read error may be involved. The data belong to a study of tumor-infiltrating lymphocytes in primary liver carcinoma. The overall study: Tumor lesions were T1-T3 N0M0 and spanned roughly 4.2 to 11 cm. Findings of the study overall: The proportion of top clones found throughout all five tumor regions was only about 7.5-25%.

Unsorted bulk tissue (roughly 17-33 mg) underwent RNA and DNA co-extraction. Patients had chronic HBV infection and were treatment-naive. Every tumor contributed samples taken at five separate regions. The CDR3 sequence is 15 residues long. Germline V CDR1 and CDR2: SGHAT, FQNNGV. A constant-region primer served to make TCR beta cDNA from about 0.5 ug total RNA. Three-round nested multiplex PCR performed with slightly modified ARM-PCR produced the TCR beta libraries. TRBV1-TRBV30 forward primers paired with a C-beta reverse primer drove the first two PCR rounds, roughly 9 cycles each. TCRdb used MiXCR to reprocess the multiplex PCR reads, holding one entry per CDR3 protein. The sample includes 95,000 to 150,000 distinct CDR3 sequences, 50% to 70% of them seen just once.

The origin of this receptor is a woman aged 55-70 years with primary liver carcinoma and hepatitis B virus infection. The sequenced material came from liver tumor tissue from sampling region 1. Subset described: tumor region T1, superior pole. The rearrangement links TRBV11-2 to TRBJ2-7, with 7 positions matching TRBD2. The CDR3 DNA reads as TGTGCCAGCAGCATAGATTTGGCGGGGGTCCACGAGCAGTACTTC. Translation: CASSIDLAGVHEQYF.